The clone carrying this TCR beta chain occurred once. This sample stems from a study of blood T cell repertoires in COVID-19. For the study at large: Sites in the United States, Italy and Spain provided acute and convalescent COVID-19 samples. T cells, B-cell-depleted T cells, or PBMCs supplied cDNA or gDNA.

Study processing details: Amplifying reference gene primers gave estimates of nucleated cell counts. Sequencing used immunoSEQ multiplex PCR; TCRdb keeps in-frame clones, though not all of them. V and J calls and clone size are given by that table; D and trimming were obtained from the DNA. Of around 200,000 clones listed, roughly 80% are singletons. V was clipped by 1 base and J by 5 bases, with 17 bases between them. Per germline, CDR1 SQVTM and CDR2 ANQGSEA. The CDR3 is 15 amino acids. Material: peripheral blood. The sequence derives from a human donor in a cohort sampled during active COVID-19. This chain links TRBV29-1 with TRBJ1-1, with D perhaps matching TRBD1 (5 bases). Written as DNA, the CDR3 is TGCAGCGTTGAAGTAGAGGGCAGGGACTTGACTGAAGCTTTCTTT. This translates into CSVEVEGRDLTEAFF. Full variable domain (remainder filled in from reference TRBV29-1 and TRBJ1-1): SAVISQKPSRDICQRGTSLTIQCQVDSQVTMMFWYRQQPGQSLTLIATANQGSEATYESGFVIDKFPISRPNLTFSTLTVSNMSPEDSSIYLCSVEVEGRDLTEAFFGQGTRLTVV.